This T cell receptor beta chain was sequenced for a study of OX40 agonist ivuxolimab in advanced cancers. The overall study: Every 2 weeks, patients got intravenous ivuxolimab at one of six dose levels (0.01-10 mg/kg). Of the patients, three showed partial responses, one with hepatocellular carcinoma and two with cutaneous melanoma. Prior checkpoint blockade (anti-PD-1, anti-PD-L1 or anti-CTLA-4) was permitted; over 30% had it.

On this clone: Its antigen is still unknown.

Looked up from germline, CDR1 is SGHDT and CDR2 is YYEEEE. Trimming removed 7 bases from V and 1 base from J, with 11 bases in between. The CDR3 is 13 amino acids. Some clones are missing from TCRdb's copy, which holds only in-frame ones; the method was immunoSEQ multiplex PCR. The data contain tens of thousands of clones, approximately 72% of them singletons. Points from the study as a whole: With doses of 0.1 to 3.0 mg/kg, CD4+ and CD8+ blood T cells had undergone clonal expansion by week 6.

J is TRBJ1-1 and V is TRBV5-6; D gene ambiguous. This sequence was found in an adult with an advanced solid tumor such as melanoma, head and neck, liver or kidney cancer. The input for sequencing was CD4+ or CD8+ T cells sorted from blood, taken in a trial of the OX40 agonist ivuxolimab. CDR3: CASRLWGNTEAFF. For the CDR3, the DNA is TGTGCCAGCCGCCTTTGGGGGAACACTGAAGCTTTCTTT.